These 19 T cell receptor beta chains share one sample of origin, sequenced in a study of cytomegalovirus exposure and HLA in healthy donors. A multiplex PCR was run with 60 Vbeta primers and 13 Jbeta primers. Generated by immunoSEQ multiplex PCR, the TCRdb table keeps only in-frame clones and is missing some. The sample has 70,000 to 95,000 clones, about four fifths seen once. Specimen: PBMCs. The origin of the receptors is a woman in her 40s in good health and CMV-seropositive.

Only one count was recorded for this clone. The J gene is TRBJ2-2, the V gene TRBV7-3; 10 bases line up with TRBD2. The CDR3 is made up of 16 amino acids. Germline-derived CDR1 and CDR2 are SGHTA and FQGTGA. Trimming took 5 bases from V and 1 from J; bases not matched to a gene: 4. CDR3 nucleotide sequence: TGTGCCAGCAGCGCTAGCGGGGGCCTGAACACCGGGGAGCTGTTTTTT. It is translated as CASSASGGLNTGELFF.

The J gene is TRBJ1-2, the V gene TRBV28, with D hard to call. This CDR3 comprises 15 residues. Trimming removed 7 bases at V and 2 bases at J, with 17 bases between. The V gene's germline CDR1 is MDHEN and CDR2 SYDVKM. The CDR3 DNA reads TGTGCCAGCACCATCCAGTTGCGGGGAAACTATGGCTACACCTTC. Its translation is CASTIQLRGNYGYTF.

The V gene is TRBV6-5, the J gene TRBJ1-2; D remains unclear. V was cut by 7 bases and J by 7 bases, with 16 bases left in between. The germline V gene has CDR1 MNHEY and CDR2 SVGAGI. The CDR3 is 13 amino acids. The CDR3 sequence: CASNEGREGGYTF. The CDR3 DNA sequence: TGTGCCAGCAACGAGGGCCGGGAGGGTGGCTACACCTTC.

A note on this clone: A read error may account for a junction end that differs from germline. Other DNA sequences of this sample code for an identical CDR3. J is TRBJ1-1 and V is TRBV6-1; tentatively, D is TRBD1 (5 bases). The CDR3 contains 17 residues. Germline values: CDR1 MNHNS, CDR2 SASEGT. CDR3 protein: CASSGRGDLSLNTEAFF. The DNA of the CDR3 is TGTGCCAGCAGTGGGAGAGGGGACTTGAGCTTGAACACCGAAGCTTTCTTT.

The rearrangement uses TRBV27 and TRBJ2-1, with a possible D match to TRBD2 (6 bases). Germline CDR1 is MNHEY and CDR2 is SMNVEV (reference sequence). The CDR3 length is 14 residues. V was pared by 4 bases and J by 6 bases, with 13 bases between. The CDR3 nucleotides are TGTGCCAGCAGTTCCCTAGCGCCTGCCAATGAGCAGTTCTTC. It codes for CASSSLAPANEQFF.

The chain links TRBV10-3 to TRBJ1-4; TRBD1 matches at 8 bases. The V and J ends lost 4 bases and 8 bases, in that order; junction bases with no gene match: 12. There are 16 residues in the CDR3. Germline CDR1 reads ENHRY; CDR2 reads SYGVKD. The CDR3 spells CAISGAGGKTGEKLFF. The CDR3, as DNA: TGTGCCATCAGTGGGGCAGGGGGCAAAACTGGCGAAAAACTGTTTTTT.

J is TRBJ2-5 and V is TRBV9; D is uncertain. V was shortened by 0 bases and J by 5 bases, with 11 bases between the two germline ends. CDR3 length: 14 residues. In germline, CDR1 is SGDLS, CDR2 YYNGEE. The CDR3 DNA reads as TGTGCCAGCAGCGTAGGGCGGTCCCGGGAGACCCAGTACTTC. Protein product: CASSVGRSRETQYF.

The V call is TRBV5-1, the J call TRBJ2-1; perhaps TRBD1 as D (6 bases). The V and J ends lost 2 bases and 10 bases respectively, with 10 bases between them. Germline-derived CDR1 and CDR2 are SGHRS and YFSETQ. This CDR3 spans 12 amino acids. The CDR3 bases are TGCGCCAGCAGCTTTGGACAGATAGAGCAGTTCTTC. Protein product: CASSFGQIEQFF.

The chain links TRBV19 to TRBJ1-1; D possibly corresponds to TRBD1 (5 bases). CDR3 length: 14 residues. The germline V gene encodes CDR1 LNHDA and CDR2 SQIVND (reference sequence). Trimming shortened V by 4 bases and J by 2 bases, and 11 bases separated the two germline ends. CDR3 residues: CASSKVTVNTEAFF. Here the CDR3 DNA reads TGTGCCAGTAGTAAGGTGACAGTTAACACTGAAGCTTTCTTT.

The chain employs TRBV6-1 and TRBJ2-1, with D perhaps TRBD2 (6 bases). V gave up 5 bases and J gave up 4 bases, with 12 bases separating them. The CDR3 contains 14 residues. The germline gives CDR1 MNHNS, CDR2 SASEGT. Here the CDR3 reads CASSTTGTYNEQFF. The CDR3 DNA follows: TGTGCCAGCAGTACAACCGGGACTTACAATGAGCAGTTCTTC.

The chain carries TRBV9 and TRBJ2-7; 8 nucleotides line up with TRBD1. The CDR3 has 14 residues. The junction had 7 bases not matched to a gene; V was cut back by 3 bases and J by 5 bases. Germline CDR1 reads SGDLS; CDR2 reads YYNGEE. The chain's CDR3 is CASSGTSGGNEQYF. CDR3 nucleotides: TGTGCCAGCAGCGGAACCTCAGGGGGCAACGAGCAGTACTTC. The variable domain in full, completed from reference TRBV9 and TRBJ2-7, reads DSGVTQTPKHLITATGQRVTLRCSPRSGDLSVYWYQQSLDQGLQFLIQYYNGEERAKGNILERFSAQQFPDLHSELNLSSLELGDSALYFCASSGTSGGNEQYFGPGTRLTVT.

This clone was picked up a small number of times. The J gene is TRBJ1-2, the V gene TRBV19, with 10 bases lining up with TRBD1. Germline V gene lookup returns CDR1 LNHDA and CDR2 SQIVND (reference sequence). The trim removed 3 bases at V and 4 bases at J, leaving 5 bases unmatched. The CDR3 is 15 amino acids. The CDR3 is CASSMTGGFFYGYTF. In nucleotides, the CDR3 is TGTGCCAGTAGTATGACAGGGGGCTTCTTCTATGGCTACACCTTC. The full variable domain, completed using reference TRBV19 and TRBJ1-2, is DGGITQSPKYLFRKEGQNVTLSCEQNLNHDAMYWYRQDPGQGLRLIYYSQIVNDFQKGDIAEGYSVSREKKESFPLTVTSAQKNPTAFYLCASSMTGGFFYGYTFGSGTRLTVV.

This clone was observed a handful of times. V is TRBV6-1 and J is TRBJ2-5; 11 positions agree with TRBD1. The length of the CDR3 is 15 residues. Losses at the gene ends were 5 bases for V and 2 bases for J; bases not matched to a gene: 4. The germline V gene encodes CDR1 MNHNS and CDR2 SASEGT. The CDR3 reads CASSKDRGRQETQYF. The CDR3 nucleotides are TGTGCCAGCAGTAAGGACAGGGGGCGGCAAGAGACCCAGTACTTC.

This rearrangement joins TRBV5-1 to TRBJ2-1, with 9 bases aligning to TRBD2. V dropped 4 bases and J dropped 0; count of bases not matched to a gene: 17. Looked up from germline, CDR1 is SGHRS and CDR2 is YFSETQ. This CDR3 is built from 20 residues. The CDR3: CASSPGDGLAIPSSYNEQFF. The CDR3 DNA is TGCGCCAGCAGCCCGGGGGATGGACTAGCGATTCCGAGCTCCTACAATGAGCAGTTCTTC.

This clone was seen a handful of times. This chain connects TRBV5-6 to TRBJ2-7; 7 nucleotides align to TRBD1. From germline, CDR1 is SGHDT and CDR2 YYEEEE. Germline trimming cut 8 bases from V and 4 bases from J; bases unmatched to any gene: 6. The CDR3 consists of 12 residues. The CDR3 region has the DNA TGTGCCAGAGTACTGACAGGGTACGAGCAGTACTTC. Amino acid sequence: CARVLTGYEQYF.

This sequence joins TRBV7-7 and TRBJ1-2, with TRBD1 matching over 8 bases. The V gene's germline CDR1 is SSHAT and CDR2 FNYEAQ (reference sequence). The CDR3 consists of 10 residues. Here the CDR3 DNA reads TGTGCTAGCGCAGGGGGCGGCTACACCTTC. Encoded protein: CASAGGGYTF. The complete variable domain, with remaining parts taken from reference TRBV7-7 and TRBJ1-2, reads GAGVSQSPRYKVTKRGQDVTLRCDPISSHATLYWYQQALGQGPEFLTYFNYEAQPDKSGLPSDRFSAERPEGSISTLTIQRTEQRDSAMYRCASAGGGYTFGSGTRLTVV.

This chain joins TRBV5-1 and TRBJ1-1, with D possibly being TRBD1 (5 bases). Germline lookup yields CDR1 SGHRS and CDR2 YFSETQ. This CDR3 spans 15 amino acids. V lost 4 bases, J lost 1 base, and 14 bases lay in between. The CDR3: CASSPPGGGNTEAFF. CDR3 sequence (DNA): TGCGCCAGCAGCCCCCCCGGGGGGGGGAACACTGAAGCTTTCTTT.

This CDR3 reads CASSQGELGVGTQYF. The CDR3 DNA is TGTGCCAGCAGCCAAGGGGAACTAGGCGTGGGTACGCAGTATTTT. This sequence joins TRBV4-2 and TRBJ2-3; tentative D call: TRBD2 (5 bases). V was shortened by 1 base and J by 8 bases, with 16 bases between the two germline ends. The V gene's germline CDR1 is LGHNA and CDR2 YNFKEQ. The CDR3 has 15 residues.

This clone was counted a few times. The V and J genes are TRBV5-1 and TRBJ1-4, with D perhaps TRBD1 (5 bases). V was shortened by 0 bases and J by 8 bases, with 17 bases between the two germline ends. The CDR3 covers 16 residues. In germline, CDR1 is SGHRS, CDR2 YFSETQ. This CDR3 reads CASSLAFGRVDEKLFF. The CDR3 nucleotides are TGCGCCAGCAGCTTGGCCTTTGGCAGGGTGGACGAAAAACTGTTTTTT.